The source of this T cell receptor beta chain is a study of blood T cell repertoires in COVID-19. Background on the study: Acute-phase and convalescent COVID-19 samples originated in the United States, Italy and Spain.

In the study's own analysis: Nucleated cell number was recorded as an estimate derived from reference gene primer amplification. The protocol was immunoSEQ multiplex PCR, while the TCRdb copy is restricted to in-frame clones and leaves out a portion. Clone size and V and J calls were adopted from that table, with D and trimming inferred from the DNA. Found here are some 88,000 clones, around 75% of them singletons; the top ten hold about 24%. The CDR3 covers 14 residues. CDR1 MNHNY and CDR2 SVGAGI come from the germline V gene (reference sequence). The V gene lost 6 bases and the J gene lost 0 bases, with 12 bases spanning the gap.

The sequence was collected from a human donor in a cohort sampled during active COVID-19. The V gene is TRBV6-6, the J gene TRBJ2-7; D ambiguous. Input material: peripheral blood. The CDR3 protein is CASSRGTHSYEQYF. DNA for the CDR3: TGTGCCAGCAGCCGCGGCACCCACTCCTACGAGCAGTACTTC.